This paragraph reports one T cell receptor beta chain. This entry comes from a study of blood T cell repertoires in COVID-19. Original handling: Quantification of nucleated cells was approximated via reference gene primer amplification. TCRdb's copy holds only in-frame clones and misses some; the assay was immunoSEQ multiplex PCR. The D gene and trimming were derived from the DNA, and the V and J assignments and clone size from that table. The sample holds about 140,000 clones, 84% seen once. Seattle patient enrollment occurred during active infection, with longitudinal follow-up thereafter. The V and J ends lost 2 bases and 7 bases respectively, with 18 bases between them. Germline assignment: CDR1 MNHEY and CDR2 SVGAGI. The CDR3 has 15 residues.

This TCR derives from a man aged 30 to 45 with COVID-19, enrolled during active disease. The rearrangement joins TRBV6-5 to TRBJ2-7, with D possibly TRBD2 on 6 matching bases. Sequencing was carried out using peripheral blood. Here the CDR3 reads CASSYGRGARGEQYF. For the CDR3, the DNA is TGTGCCAGCAGTTACGGTCGGGGAGCCCGGGGGGAGCAGTACTTC.